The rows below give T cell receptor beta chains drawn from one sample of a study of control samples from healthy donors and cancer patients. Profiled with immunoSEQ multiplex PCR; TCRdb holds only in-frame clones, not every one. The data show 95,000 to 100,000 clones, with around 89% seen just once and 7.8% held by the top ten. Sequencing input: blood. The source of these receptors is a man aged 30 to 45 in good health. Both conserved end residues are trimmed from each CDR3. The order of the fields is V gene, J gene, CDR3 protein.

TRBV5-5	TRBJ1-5	ASSLESNNQPQH
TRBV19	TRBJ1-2	ASSPIGVRDYGYT
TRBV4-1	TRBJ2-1	ASSREMTSGTLRRGLYNEQF
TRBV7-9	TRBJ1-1	ASSSRTGNTEAF
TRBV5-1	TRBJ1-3	ASRPDRLLSGNTIY
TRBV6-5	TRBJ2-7	ASSLKREGDEQY
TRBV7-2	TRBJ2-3	ASSQGSTDTQY
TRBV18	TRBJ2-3	ASSPGVSTDTQY
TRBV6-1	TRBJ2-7	ASSEVGQTYEQY
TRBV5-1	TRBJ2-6	ASSLGGASGANVLT